The clone carrying this T cell receptor (beta chain) showed up just a few times. Germline V CDR1 and CDR2: DFQATT, SNEGSKA (reference sequence). V was shortened by 6 bases and J by 5 bases, with 19 bases between the two germline ends. The CDR3 is 14 amino acids. The record originates from a study of response to subunit inactivated influenza vaccine. Each CDR3 protein gets one entry after TCRdb re-called the RT-PCR reads with MiXCR. This table has approximately 520,000 distinct CDR3 sequences, roughly 27% appearing once. The chain recombines TRBV20-1 with TRBJ2-5, with D perhaps matching TRBD1 (5 bases). The receptor's source is a man aged 45-65 years who received an inactivated influenza vaccine. The sequenced sample was CD4+ T cells sorted from PBMCs, obtained 5 days after vaccination. The CDR3 spells CSAGGQDKVETQYF. The CDR3 DNA sequence: TGCAGTGCGGGTGGGCAGGACAAAGTGGAGACCCAGTACTTC.